Given below is one T cell receptor (beta chain) in context. It has no known antigen specificity. Per-base qualities were not stored, and no clone one base away is much larger. The data belong to a study of shared clonotypes between healthy human individuals (dated by TCRdb to 2018 to 2020). About the full investigation: The cohort comprised a couple of women and a few men aged 18 to 49 years. Between about 0.9 and 9 billion PBMCs per donor were obtained by leukapheresis. For each donor, CD4 naive and CD4 memory were each given three plates, CD8 naive was given two plates, and CD8 memory was given one plate. Different laboratories and diverse techniques were used to prepare libraries and sequence TCR repertoires, to increase sequencing depth and limit assay-specific biases. The study deeply sequenced blood TCR repertoires of five healthy adults to estimate repertoire size and the extent of clonotype sharing between individuals. The investigation overall reported the following: Higher generation probabilities were observed for clonotypes shared by all four sorted-subset donors than for non-shared clonotypes. Rarefaction of sorted-subset datasets indicated incomplete sequencing despite the large sequencing depth. Across four donors, about 5.2% of naive CD4, roughly 3.5% of naive CD8, under 2.5% of memory CD4, and approximately 0.42% of memory CD8 clonotypes were shared. Sampling was restricted to blood, and TCR repertoires in tissues likely differ from the TCR repertoires found in blood. Naive subsets generally had larger estimated clonotype richness than memory subsets did. The small number of donors limited the genetic and exposure-history diversity represented. Pairwise subsampling led to the expectation that sequencing depth would affect the degree of clonotype sharing among donors.

The donors were healthy, HIV-negative adults with no recently reported acute infections or vaccinations. All donors were Caucasian adults living in Nashville, Tennessee, USA. CD4+ T cells were enriched by magnetic negative selection; naive cells were then positively selected on CD45RA, and the negative fraction formed the memory subset. Blood was obtained by leukapheresis, after which PBMCs were separated by Ficoll-Histopaque density gradient centrifugation and cryopreserved in liquid nitrogen vapor phase. Purity and quantity of every magnetically sorted T cell population were checked by analytical flow cytometry. Genomic DNA was isolated from every sorted fraction and measured by UV absorbance on a Nanodrop 2000c. CDR1 and CDR2 were assigned from the germline V gene (reference sequence) as MNHEY and SMNVEV. V is pruned by 5 bases and J by 2 bases, leaving 4 bases of the junction without a gene match. From its cysteine to its phenylalanine, the CDR3 spans 15 amino acids. The DNA shown is the 45-base CDR3, in frame from base 1.

Using the deep immunoSEQ assay, multiplex PCR amplified TCR CDR3 regions from genomic DNA. Extracted genomic DNA from each cell subset was spread evenly across all wells of several immunoSEQ 96-well plates, with each plate serving as a replicate. For sorted subsets, each replicate PCR was loaded with approximately 190 ng genomic DNA, equivalent to 32,000 or so T cell genomes. Purified libraries were quantified with a Qubit 3.0 fluorometer, sized on a Bioanalyzer 2100, and re-quantified with the KAPA Library Quantification kit. Every immunoSEQ 96-well plate was sequenced on a separate single-read 150-cycle Illumina NextSeq 550 flow cell. From the authors' description of their analysis: The immunoSEQ output contained only junctional sequences without quality scores, so filtering could not match that applied to full-length reads. Sequences were annotated with PyIR, a Python wrapper for IgBLAST v1.9, and V/J genes and CDR3 were assigned using IMGT germline references. Reads were removed for weak V/J assignments (E-value above 1e-6), missing CDR3, stop codons, out-of-frame junctions, or ambiguous translated residues. V3J clonotypes were defined as sequences sharing the same inferred V gene, J gene, and CDR3 amino acid sequence. Percentage overlap between repertoires was calculated by dividing the number of shared unique clonotypes by the size of the smaller repertoire. Three approaches were used to assess repertoire richness: RTK rarefaction, the Chao1 estimator, and Recon v2.1 estimates of unobserved clonotypes. Generation probabilities were computed with OLGA for all TCRbeta clonotypes obtained by the gDNA method from a few donors. The immuneACCESS repertoire file appears here via TCRdb, limited to in-frame rearrangements. These files lack a portion of the clones; in checked studies, under half of the deficit traces to unresolved V genes, and the cause of the others is not known. V and J calls plus clone size are reproduced from that table; the DNA served to infer D and trimming. In this sample the table shows roughly 2,300,000 clones, roughly 92% of which occur a single time. The ten largest clonotypes hold 0.3% to 0.45% of the sample.

Sequenced: naive CD4+ T cells from PBMCs. Taken with the paper, the label for cell subset or site translates to: CD45RA+ positively selected. This TCR was sampled from a man aged 18 to 35 in good health. Some clones in this sample may be carry-over from other donors' samples. The sequence is built from TRBV27 and TRBJ1-1; TRBD1 lines up with 11 middle nucleotides. The base sequence is TGTGCCAGCAGTACCCGGACAGGGGGCAACACTGAAGCTTTCTTT. Protein translation: CASSTRTGGNTEAFF.